Included here is one T cell receptor beta chain sequence, with context. Its antigen remains undetermined. No quality values exist for individual bases; no much larger clone is one base distant. Only healthy Caucasian donors were included. Library preparation employed 5' RACE. The data were produced on an Illumina HiSeq 2000. A universal primer binding site was introduced by template switching, and a unique molecular identifier was present in the final cDNA, enabling accurate counting of TCR cDNA molecules. First-strand cDNA for TCR alpha and beta chains was synthesized from specific primers in the conserved constant-segment region. To control for contamination, every cDNA library was double barcoded, receiving both a SMART-Mk sample barcode and Illumina barcodes. Two successive PCR steps introduced TruSeq adapter sequences along with Illumina sample barcodes. The Illumina HiSeq platform was used with custom primers to sequence TCR alpha and beta cDNA libraries. Regarding the original processing steps: Unique molecular identifiers were extracted from raw reads with MiGEC, and CDR3 positions were determined with MiXCR. For each individual, recombination models were inferred using an EM algorithm with the repgenHMM and IGoR tools. The tcR package in R was used for shared clonotype analysis, with sharing normalized by the product of cloneset sizes. To study raw recombination free of thymic and clonal selection effects, out-of-frame nonproductive sequences were analyzed. TCRdb reran the public reads through fastp at Q25 and MiXCR, keeping productive beta chains. A single entry per CDR3 protein holds the most common genes and DNA from its merged rows. The V and J calls follow TCRdb's processing rather than the paper's. This sample comprises 1,800,000 or so distinct CDR3 sequences, roughly 35% of them detected only once. The biggest ten clones account for under 0.35% of the sample.

The sample originates from a study of identical twins listed by TCRdb under 2016. Background for the entire study: To test whether fetal clonotypes persist, the study used deep sequencing on TCR alpha and beta repertoires from monozygotic twins, unrelated adults of various ages, and cord blood. To rule out contamination, replicate twin experiments were performed at different times with different library preparation protocols.

Summary of the overall study and its limitations: Compared with coincidental sharing between unrelated individuals, an excess of low generation-probability sequences was observed among out-of-frame TCR alpha sequences shared between twins. The excess sharing between twins in beta out-of-frame sequences was weaker because fewer shared sequences reduced the signal-to-noise ratio. Abundant cord blood beta clonotypes had fewer insertions, young adult naive repertoires showed a similar but weaker trend, and memory repertoires showed no such trend. In monozygotic twins, out-of-frame TCR alpha sharing was systematically underestimated by recombination models, although the models agreed with sharing between unrelated individuals. Zero-insertion analyses could be partly confounded by invariant T cells such as MAIT and iNKT, though diverse VJ usage argued against such confounding for most clonotypes. Because the same donors could not be followed over many years, conclusions were based on cross-sectional statistical analysis.

The source material was cord blood. The TCR sequence derives from a newborn girl in good health.

The nucleotide sequence reads TGTGCGGCTGGACAGGGGGCCTACGAGCAGTTCTTC. Its protein is CAAGQGAYEQFF. The V and J genes are TRBV6-5 and TRBJ2-1; 11 bases in the middle match TRBD1. From its cysteine to its phenylalanine, the CDR3 spans 12 amino acids. Left in the record is the CDR3 DNA by itself, 36 bases read in frame from the first base. The germline V gene encodes CDR1 MNHEY and CDR2 SVGAGI.